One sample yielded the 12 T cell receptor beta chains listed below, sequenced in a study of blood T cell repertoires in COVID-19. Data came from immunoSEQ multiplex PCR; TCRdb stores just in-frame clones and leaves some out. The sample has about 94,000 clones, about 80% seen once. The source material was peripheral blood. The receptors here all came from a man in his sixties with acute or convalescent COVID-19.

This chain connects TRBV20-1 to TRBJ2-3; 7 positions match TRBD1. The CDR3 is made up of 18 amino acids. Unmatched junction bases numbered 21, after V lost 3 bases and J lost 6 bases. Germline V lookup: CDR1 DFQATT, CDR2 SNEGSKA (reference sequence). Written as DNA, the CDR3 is TGCAGTGCTAGTGCTTTACCGGGACAGCAACTCAAAGGGGATACGCAGTATTTT. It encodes CSASALPGQQLKGDTQYF.

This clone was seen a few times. Here the CDR3 reads CAISGGGDQPQHF. In nucleotides, the CDR3 is TGTGCCATCAGCGGGGGGGGCGATCAGCCCCAGCATTTT. J is TRBJ1-5 and V is TRBV10-3; the D gene is possibly TRBD1 (6 bases). The CDR3 runs to 13 residues. The germline V gene encodes CDR1 ENHRY and CDR2 SYGVKD. V lost 6 bases and J 5 bases, leaving 11 bases between the germline ends.

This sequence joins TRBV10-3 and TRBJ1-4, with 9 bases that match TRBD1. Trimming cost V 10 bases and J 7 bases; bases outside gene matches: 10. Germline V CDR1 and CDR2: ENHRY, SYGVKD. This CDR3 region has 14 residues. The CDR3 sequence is CATRETGGIEKLFF. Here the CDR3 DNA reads TGTGCCACCCGGGAGACAGGGGGTATTGAAAAACTGTTTTTT.

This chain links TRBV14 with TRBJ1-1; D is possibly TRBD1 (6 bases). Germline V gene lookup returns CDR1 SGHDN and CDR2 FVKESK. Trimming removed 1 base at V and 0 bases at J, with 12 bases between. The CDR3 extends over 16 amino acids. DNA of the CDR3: TGTGCCAGCAGCCAAGTAGGACAGCCTTTGAACACTGAAGCTTTCTTT. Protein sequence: CASSQVGQPLNTEAFF.

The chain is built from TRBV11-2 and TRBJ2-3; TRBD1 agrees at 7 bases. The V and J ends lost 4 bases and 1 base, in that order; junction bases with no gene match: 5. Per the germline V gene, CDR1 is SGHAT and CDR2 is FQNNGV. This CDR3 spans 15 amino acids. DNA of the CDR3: TGTGCCAGCAGCTCGCCGGGACAGCGCACAGATACGCAGTATTTT. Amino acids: CASSSPGQRTDTQYF.

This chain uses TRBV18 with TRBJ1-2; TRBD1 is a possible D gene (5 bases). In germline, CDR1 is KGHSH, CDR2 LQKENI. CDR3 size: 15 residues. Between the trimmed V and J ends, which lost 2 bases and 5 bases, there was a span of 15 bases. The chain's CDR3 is CASSPGGTEIYGYTF. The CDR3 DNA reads TGTGCCAGCTCACCAGGGGGGACGGAAATTTATGGCTACACCTTC.

The CDR3 spells CASSYPGQGLTGELFF. In nucleotides, the CDR3 is TGTGCCAGCAGTTATCCGGGACAGGGGCTCACCGGGGAGCTGTTTTTT. This rearrangement joins TRBV6-5 to TRBJ2-2, with 10 bases lining up with TRBD1. CDR1 is MNHEY, CDR2 SVGAGI, per germline. Unmatched junction bases numbered 5, after V lost 3 bases and J lost 4 bases. The CDR3 has 16 residues.

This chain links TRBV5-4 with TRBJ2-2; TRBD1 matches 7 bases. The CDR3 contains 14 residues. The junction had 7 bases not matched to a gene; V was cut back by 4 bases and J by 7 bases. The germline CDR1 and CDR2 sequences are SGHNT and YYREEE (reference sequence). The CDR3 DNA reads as TGTGCCAGCAGCGACAGGGACACCGGCGGGGAGCTGTTTTTT. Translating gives CASSDRDTGGELFF.

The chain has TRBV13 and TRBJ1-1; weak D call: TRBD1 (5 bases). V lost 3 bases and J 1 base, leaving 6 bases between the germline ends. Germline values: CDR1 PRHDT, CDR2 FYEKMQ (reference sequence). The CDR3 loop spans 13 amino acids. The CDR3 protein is CASSFTGNTEAFF. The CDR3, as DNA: TGTGCCAGCAGCTTTACAGGGAACACTGAAGCTTTCTTT.

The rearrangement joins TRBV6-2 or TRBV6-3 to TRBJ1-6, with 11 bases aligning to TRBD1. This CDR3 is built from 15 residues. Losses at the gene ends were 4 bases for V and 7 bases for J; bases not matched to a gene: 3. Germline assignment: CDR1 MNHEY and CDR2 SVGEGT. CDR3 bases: TGTGCCAGCAGTTGGACAGGGGGCGCAAATTCACCCCTCCACTTT. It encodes CASSWTGGANSPLHF.

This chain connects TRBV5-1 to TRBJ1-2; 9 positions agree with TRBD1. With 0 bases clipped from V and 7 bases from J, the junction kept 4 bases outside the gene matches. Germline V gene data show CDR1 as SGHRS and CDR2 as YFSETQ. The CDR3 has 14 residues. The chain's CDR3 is CASSLEDRGFGYTF. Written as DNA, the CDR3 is TGCGCCAGCAGCTTGGAGGACAGGGGCTTTGGCTACACCTTC. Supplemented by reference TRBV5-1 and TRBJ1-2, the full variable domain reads KAGVTQTPRYLIKTRGQQVTLSCSPISGHRSVSWYQQTPGQGLQFLFEYFSETQRNKGNFPGRFSGRQFSNSRSEMNVSTLELGDSALYLCASSLEDRGFGYTFGSGTRLTVV.

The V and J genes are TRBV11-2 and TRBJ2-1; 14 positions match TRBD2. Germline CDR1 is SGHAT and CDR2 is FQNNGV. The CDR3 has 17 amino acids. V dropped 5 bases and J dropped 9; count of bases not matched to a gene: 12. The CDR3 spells CASSSFTTSGGAGEQFF. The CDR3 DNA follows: TGTGCCAGCAGCAGCTTCACGACTAGCGGGGGGGCCGGTGAGCAGTTCTTC.